This passage covers 29 T cell receptor beta chains from one sample sequenced in a study of T cells in narcolepsy. Method: immunoSEQ multiplex PCR; TCRdb's copy keeps in-frame clones and lacks some. The table has 30,000 to 35,000 clones, about 85% seen once. The sequenced sample was CD45RA- memory CD4+ T cells from PBMCs. The receptors were sampled from a human donor with narcolepsy.

The rearrangement uses TRBV12-5 and TRBJ1-2; 7 bases line up with TRBD1. This CDR3 is 15 amino acids long. CDR1 LGHNT and CDR2 FRNRAP come from the germline V gene. V dropped 3 bases and J dropped 2; count of bases not matched to a gene: 6. The DNA of the CDR3 is TGTGCTAGTGGTTTTATACAGGGGTCCAACTATGGCTACACCTTC. Its translation: CASGFIQGSNYGYTF.

The chain employs TRBV6-1 and TRBJ1-4, with unresolved D. Germline V gene lookup returns CDR1 MNHNS and CDR2 SASEGT. The CDR3 totals 13 residues. The V and J ends lost 6 bases and 8 bases respectively, with 13 bases between them. CDR3 loop: CASRPGGWEKLFF. The CDR3 DNA reads as TGTGCCAGCAGGCCGGGAGGGTGGGAAAAACTGTTTTTT.

This clone was picked up one time. CDR3 region: CASSLSGVGLNIQYF. For the CDR3, the DNA is TGCGCCAGCAGCTTATCGGGCGTGGGGCTAAACATTCAGTACTTC. The chain couples TRBV5-1 to TRBJ2-4; D is perhaps TRBD1 (5 bases). This CDR3 contains 15 residues. Germline V gene sequence: CDR1 SGHRS, CDR2 YFSETQ. Trimming pared 2 bases from V and 6 bases from J, leaving 15 bases between.

J is TRBJ2-3 and V is TRBV18, with D hard to call. Germline V gene sequence: CDR1 KGHSH, CDR2 LQKENI. V gave up 2 bases and J gave up 9 bases, with 21 bases separating them. CDR3 size: 16 residues. This chain's CDR3 is CASSPSASVSSLTQYF. In DNA, the CDR3 is TGTGCCAGCTCACCATCCGCCAGCGTATCGAGCTTAACGCAGTATTTT.

J is TRBJ2-6 and V is TRBV4-3; D uncertain. V lost 6 bases and J 3 bases, leaving 15 bases between the germline ends. The germline V gene has CDR1 LGHNA and CDR2 YSLEER. This CDR3 has 16 residues. For the CDR3, the DNA is TGCGCCAGCAGACCAAGCTTTTTCGGTGGGGCCAACGTCCTGACTTTC. Its translation is CASRPSFFGGANVLTF.

The chain has TRBV6-1 and TRBJ1-3; 7 bases agree with TRBD1. After removal of 6 bases from V and 2 bases from J, the junction contained 4 bases not matched to a gene. The CDR3 totals 14 residues. Germline loops: CDR1 MNHNS, CDR2 SASEGT. In DNA form, the CDR3 reads TGTGCCAGCAGGACTGACAGGGCTGGAAACACCATATATTTT. Translated, it gives CASRTDRAGNTIYF.

V usage is TRBV4-1 and J usage is TRBJ1-4; tentatively, D is TRBD1 (5 bases). Germline V gives CDR1 MGHRA, CDR2 YSYEKL. The CDR3 consists of 15 residues. Deletions cut 5 bases from V and 5 bases from J, with 15 bases between. In nucleotides, the CDR3 is TGCGCCAGCAGCTCTCAGGGCTCAGGGAATGAAAAACTGTTTTTT. Protein sequence: CASSSQGSGNEKLFF.

This sequence joins TRBV2 and TRBJ2-1, with 7 bases aligning to TRBD2. The V gene's germline CDR1 is SNHLY and CDR2 FYNNEI. The CDR3 sequence is 16 residues long. J lost 2 bases, V lost 7 bases, and 11 bases had no gene match. CDR3 amino acids: CASTLGRSGAYNEQFF. The CDR3 bases are TGTGCCAGCACCCTCGGGAGGTCGGGGGCCTACAATGAGCAGTTCTTC.

This chain links TRBV5-1 with TRBJ2-7; 10 bases agree with TRBD2. Germline loops: CDR1 SGHRS, CDR2 YFSETQ. The CDR3 spans 16 residues. Trimming at V came to 3 bases and at J to 6 bases, leaving 12 bases not matched to a gene. CDR3 in amino acids: CASSSLAGGAGFEQYF. The DNA for the CDR3 is TGCGCCAGCAGCTCATTAGCGGGGGGCGCGGGTTTCGAGCAGTACTTC.

Regarding this clone: Other DNA sequences in the same sample also yield this CDR3. The chain employs TRBV15 and TRBJ2-3; D is unclear. The CDR3 extends over 14 amino acids. V was shortened by 0 bases and J by 4 bases, with 8 bases between the two germline ends. The germline V gene encodes CDR1 LNHNV and CDR2 YYDKDF (reference sequence). The CDR3 region is CATSRDRAADTQYF. DNA of the CDR3: TGTGCCACCAGCAGAGATAGGGCCGCAGATACGCAGTATTTT.

The CDR3 here is CASSQDRSYEQYF. In nucleotides, the CDR3 is TGCGCCAGCAGCCAAGATCGAAGTTACGAGCAGTACTTC. The rearrangement joins TRBV4-3 to TRBJ2-7; D not certain. V was trimmed by 0 bases and J by 4 bases, leaving 7 bases between them. CDR1 is LGHNA and CDR2 is YSLEER in the germline V gene. The CDR3 covers 13 residues.

The genes are TRBV7-8 and TRBJ1-5; D is undetermined. Trimming shortened V by 1 base and J by 3 bases, and 7 bases separated the two germline ends. The CDR3 runs 14 residues. Germline lookup yields CDR1 SGHVS and CDR2 FQNEAQ. CDR3 in amino acids: CASSLVEVNQPQHF. In DNA, the CDR3 is TGTGCCAGCAGCTTAGTGGAAGTCAATCAGCCCCAGCATTTT. Full variable domain (outside the CDR3, taken from reference TRBV7-8 and TRBJ1-5): GAGVSQSPRYKVAKRGQDVALRCDPISGHVSLFWYQQALGQGPEFLTYFQNEAQLDKSGLPSDRFFAERPEGSVSTLKIQRTQQEDSAVYLCASSLVEVNQPQHFGDGTRLSIL.

The V and J genes are TRBV11-2 and TRBJ2-3; D perhaps matches TRBD2 (6 bases). CDR3 size: 14 residues. V lost 4 bases and J lost 4, with 12 bases in between. Germline-derived CDR1 and CDR2 are SGHAT and FQNNGV. This CDR3 reads CASSWDSHPDTQYF. The CDR3 DNA reads TGTGCCAGCAGCTGGGACTCGCACCCAGATACGCAGTATTTT.

The chain couples TRBV7-2 to TRBJ2-5; TRBD2 might be the D (5 bases). Matching the DNA end better, TRBJ2-7 makes the J call doubtful. Germline CDR1 is SGHTA and CDR2 is FQGNSA. The CDR3 has 14 residues. The CDR3 reads CASSLAIGGYEQYF. Written as DNA, the CDR3 is TGTGCCAGCAGCCTCGCGATAGGCGGGTACGAGCAGTACTTC.

The chain employs TRBV25-1 and TRBJ2-3, with a tentative D call TRBD1 (6 bases). V was cut by 5 bases and J by 2 bases, with 17 bases left in between. From germline, CDR1 is MGHDK and CDR2 SYGVNS. This CDR3 has 16 residues. For the CDR3, the DNA is TGTGCCAGCAGTTACAGGGATGGATCCCACACAGATACGCAGTATTTT. Protein product: CASSYRDGSHTDTQYF.

The chain joins TRBV2 to TRBJ1-2; no firm D call. In germline, CDR1 is SNHLY, CDR2 FYNNEI. The length of the CDR3 is 14 residues. Deletions cut 6 bases from V and 6 bases from J, with 17 bases between. This CDR3 reads CASSPRWGLDGYTF. CDR3 sequence (DNA): TGTGCCAGCAGCCCACGGTGGGGTTTAGATGGCTACACCTTC.

CDR3 loop: CASSAAGTGAPQETQYF. The CDR3 nucleotides read TGTGCCAGCAGCGCAGCCGGGACAGGGGCCCCCCAAGAGACCCAGTACTTC. V gene TRBV9 combines with J gene TRBJ2-5; 10 positions match TRBD1. The CDR3 has 17 amino acids. V was clipped by 3 bases and J by 1 base; unmatched bases: 9. CDR1 and CDR2 from the germline V gene are SGDLS and YYNGEE.

CDR3 nucleotide sequence: TGTGCCAGCAGTGGACAGGCGGTCGGCAGAAACACCATATATTTT. The encoded protein is CASSGQAVGRNTIYF. V usage is TRBV2 and J usage is TRBJ1-3, with D possibly TRBD1 on 6 matching bases. With 4 bases removed from V and 5 bases from J, the gap between germline ends came to 15 bases. The CDR3 has 15 residues. From germline, CDR1 is SNHLY and CDR2 FYNNEI. Variable domain in full (rest from reference TRBV2 and TRBJ1-3): EPEVTQTPSHQVTQMGQEVILRCVPISNHLYFYWYRQILGQKVEFLVSFYNNEISEKSEIFDDQFSVERPDGSNFTLKIRSTKLEDSAMYFCASSGQAVGRNTIYFGEGSWLTVV.

This chain uses TRBV7-2 with TRBJ2-5; no clear D gene. The DNA end favors TRBJ2-7, so the J call may be wrong. The germline V gene has CDR1 SGHTA and CDR2 FQGNSA. This CDR3 spans 12 amino acids. The DNA for the CDR3 is TGTGCCAGCAGCTATAACCGATACGAGCAGTACTTC. The encoded protein is CASSYNRYEQYF.

The genes are TRBV25-1 and TRBJ2-7; a weak D match, TRBD2 (6 bases). The germline gives CDR1 MGHDK, CDR2 SYGVNS. The CDR3 contains 12 residues. V was pared by 5 bases and J by 8 bases, with 13 bases between. The DNA for the CDR3 is TGTGCCAGCAGTCCATGGGGGGTGCAGCAGTACTTC. It yields the protein CASSPWGVQQYF.

Comment on this clone: This sample includes further DNA sequences coding for the same CDR3. CDR3 nucleotide sequence: TGTGCCTGGAGTGACGCGGGTCAGCCCCAGCATTTT. This translates into CAWSDAGQPQHF. The gene calls are TRBV30 and TRBJ1-5; D remains unclear. CDR1 is GTSNPN and CDR2 is SVGIG in the germline V gene (reference sequence). CDR3 size: 12 residues. V lost 1 base and J lost 6, with 7 bases in between. Using reference TRBV30 and TRBJ1-5 for the parts outside the CDR3, the full variable domain is SQTIHQWPATLVQPVGSPLSLECTVEGTSNPNLYWYRQAAGRGLQLLFYSVGIGQISSEVPQNLSASRPQDRQFILSSKKLLLSDSGFYLCAWSDAGQPQHFGDGTRLSIL.

This sequence joins TRBV18 and TRBJ1-3, with D possibly being TRBD1 (5 bases). Germline V gene sequence: CDR1 KGHSH, CDR2 LQKENI. Deletions cut 3 bases from V and 2 bases from J, with 11 bases between. The CDR3 loop spans 15 amino acids. CDR3 amino acids: CASSPPGTAGNTIYF. The CDR3 DNA is TGTGCCAGCTCACCCCCCGGGACGGCTGGAAACACCATATATTTT.

In DNA form, the CDR3 reads TGCGCCAGCAGCCCGGCTATGGGAGAGACCCAGTACTTC. Amino acids: CASSPAMGETQYF. This rearrangement joins TRBV4-3 to TRBJ2-5, with D hard to call. CDR3 length: 13 amino acids. V dropped 4 bases and J dropped 4 bases, with 10 bases sitting between them. Germline V gives CDR1 LGHNA, CDR2 YSLEER.

This chain uses TRBV5-1 with TRBJ2-1; D possibly corresponds to TRBD2 (7 bases). Germline V gives CDR1 SGHRS, CDR2 YFSETQ. The V end lost 3 bases, the J end lost 0 bases, and 10 bases lay between the germline ends. This CDR3 comprises 15 residues. The CDR3 loop reads CASSSGGSSYNEQFF. The CDR3 nucleotides read TGCGCCAGCAGCTCGGGGGGCAGCTCCTACAATGAGCAGTTCTTC.

The chain has TRBV28 and TRBJ1-4; D uncertain. Trimming removed 10 bases at V and 1 base at J, with 19 bases between. This CDR3 has 16 residues. Germline CDR1 reads MDHEN; CDR2 reads SYDVKM. CDR3 coding DNA: TGTGCCACCGAACCGGACTGGATAGGAACTAATGAAAAACTGTTTTTT. As protein: CATEPDWIGTNEKLFF.

The rearrangement joins TRBV28 to TRBJ1-2, with D unclear. The V end lost 4 bases, the J end lost 8 bases, and 20 bases lay between the germline ends. Germline CDR1 reads MDHEN; CDR2 reads SYDVKM. This CDR3 has 15 amino acids. The DNA of the CDR3 is TGTGCCAGCAGTTCCCTGGTGGGGTTCGGCGGGGGCTACACCTTC. Encoded protein: CASSSLVGFGGGYTF.

DNA of the CDR3: TGTGCCAGCAGCTTGGTTGGGGATACGCAGTATTTT. Amino acids: CASSLVGDTQYF. V is TRBV11-3 and J is TRBJ2-3; D is unresolved. Trimming removed 3 bases from V and 6 bases from J, with 7 bases in between. The CDR3 sequence is 12 residues long. Germline CDR1 is SGHNT and CDR2 is YENEEA.

The gene calls are TRBV9 and TRBJ2-5; 7 positions match TRBD1. This CDR3 is built from 14 residues. CDR1 and CDR2 from the germline V gene are SGDLS and YYNGEE. The V segment lost 7 bases and the J segment 1 base; nucleotides outside the gene matches: 7. The CDR3 DNA reads TGTGCCAGCTCCCCTAACAGGGGCCAAGAGACCCAGTACTTC. Its translation is CASSPNRGQETQYF.

V and J are TRBV7-2 and TRBJ1-5, with 8 nucleotides matching TRBD1. CDR3 length equals 14 residues. CDR1 SGHTA and CDR2 FQGNSA come from the germline V gene. The V gene end was trimmed by 5 bases and the J gene end by 6 bases; junction bases not matched to a gene: 6. The CDR3 loop is CASSLRGPPQPQHF. In nucleotides, the CDR3 is TGTGCCAGCAGCCTCAGGGGGCCCCCTCAGCCCCAGCATTTT.